This entry is about one TCR beta chain. Its antigen remains unidentified. V shed 7 bases and J 4 bases; nucleotides not matched to a gene: 5. From germline, CDR1 is LNHDA and CDR2 SQIVND (reference sequence). The CDR3 runs 15 residues. Cells sorted as Tregs were CD4+, CD25+ and CD127-/low. Semi-nested PCR with Nested Universal Primer A followed constant-region reverse priming of full-length variable regions. TCRdb reanalysed the 5' RACE reads using MiXCR and keeps one entry per CDR3 protein. Of tens of thousands of distinct CDR3 sequences listed, 20% to 25% are singletons. The study's findings and limits: The larger cohort examined one V-J beta rearrangement, not whole repertoires. Tumor Tregs overlapped most with tumor, then blood, naive CD4+ cells.

This sequence originates from a female donor with breast cancer. The chain links TRBV19 to TRBJ2-2; 11 bases fit TRBD1. Material for sequencing was Tregs sorted from blood. CDR3 sequence reads: CASIPDRGLTGELFF. The CDR3 DNA reads TGTGCCAGTATCCCGGACAGGGGGCTCACCGGGGAGCTGTTTTTT.